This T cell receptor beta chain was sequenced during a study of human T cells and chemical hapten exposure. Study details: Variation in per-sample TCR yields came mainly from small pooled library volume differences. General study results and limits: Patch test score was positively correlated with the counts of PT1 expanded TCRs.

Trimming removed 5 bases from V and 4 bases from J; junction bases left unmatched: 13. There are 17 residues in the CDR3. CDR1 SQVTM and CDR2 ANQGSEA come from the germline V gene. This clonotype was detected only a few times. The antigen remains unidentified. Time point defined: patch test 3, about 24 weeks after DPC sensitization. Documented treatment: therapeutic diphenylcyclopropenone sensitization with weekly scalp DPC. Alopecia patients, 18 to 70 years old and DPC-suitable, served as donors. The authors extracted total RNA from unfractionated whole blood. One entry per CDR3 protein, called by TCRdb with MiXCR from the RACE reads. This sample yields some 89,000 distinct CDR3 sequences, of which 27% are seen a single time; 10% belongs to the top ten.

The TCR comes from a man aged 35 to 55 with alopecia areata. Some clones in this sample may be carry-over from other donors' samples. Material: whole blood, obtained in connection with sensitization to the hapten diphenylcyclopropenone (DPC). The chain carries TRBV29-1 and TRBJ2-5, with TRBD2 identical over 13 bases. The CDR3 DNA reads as TGCAGCGTTCCCAGTCGGCGGACTAGCGGGAGTGGAGAGACCCAGTACTTC. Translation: CSVPSRRTSGSGETQYF.